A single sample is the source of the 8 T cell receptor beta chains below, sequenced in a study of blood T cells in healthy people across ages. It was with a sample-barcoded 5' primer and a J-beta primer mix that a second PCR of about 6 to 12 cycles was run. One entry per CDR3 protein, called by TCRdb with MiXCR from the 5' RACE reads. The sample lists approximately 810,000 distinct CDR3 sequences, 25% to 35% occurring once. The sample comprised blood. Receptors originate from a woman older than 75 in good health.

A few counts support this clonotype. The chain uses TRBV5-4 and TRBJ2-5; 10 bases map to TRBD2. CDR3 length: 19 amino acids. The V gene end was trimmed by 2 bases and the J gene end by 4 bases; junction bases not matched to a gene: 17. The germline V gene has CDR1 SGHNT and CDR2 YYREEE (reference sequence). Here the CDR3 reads CASSLRASGGAGDRETQYF. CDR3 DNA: TGTGCCAGCAGCTTAAGAGCCAGCGGGGGGGCGGGGGATCGAGAGACCCAGTACTTC.

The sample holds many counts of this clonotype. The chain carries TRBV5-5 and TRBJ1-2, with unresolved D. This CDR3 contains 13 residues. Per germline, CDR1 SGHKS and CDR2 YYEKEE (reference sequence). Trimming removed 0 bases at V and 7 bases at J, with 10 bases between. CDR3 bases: TGTGCCAGCAGCTTGGAACCCCGAGGTGGCTACACCTTC. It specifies CASSLEPRGGYTF.

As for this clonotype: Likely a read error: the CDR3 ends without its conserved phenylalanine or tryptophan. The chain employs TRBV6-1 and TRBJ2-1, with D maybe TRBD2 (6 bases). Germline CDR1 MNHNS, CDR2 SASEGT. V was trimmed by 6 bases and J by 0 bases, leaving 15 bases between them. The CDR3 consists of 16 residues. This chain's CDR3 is CASRSTSGGSYNEQFC. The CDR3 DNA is TGTGCCAGCAGATCCACGTCCGGGGGCTCCTACAATGAGCAGTTCTGC.

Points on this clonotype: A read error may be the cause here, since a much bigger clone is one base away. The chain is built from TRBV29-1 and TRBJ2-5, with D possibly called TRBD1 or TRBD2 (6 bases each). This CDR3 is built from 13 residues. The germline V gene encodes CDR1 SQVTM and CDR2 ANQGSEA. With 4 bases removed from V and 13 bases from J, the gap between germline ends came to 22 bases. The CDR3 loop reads CSVVMSGAQVPYF. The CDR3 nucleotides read TGCAGCGTTGTAATGTCGGGGGCGCAGGTTCCGTACTTC.

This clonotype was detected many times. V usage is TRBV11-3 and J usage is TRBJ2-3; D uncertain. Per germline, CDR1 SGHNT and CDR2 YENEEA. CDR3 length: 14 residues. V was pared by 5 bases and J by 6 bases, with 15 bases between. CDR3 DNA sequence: TGTGCCAGCAGCCCAGGACCGCCGCGGGATACGCAGTATTTT. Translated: CASSPGPPRDTQYF.

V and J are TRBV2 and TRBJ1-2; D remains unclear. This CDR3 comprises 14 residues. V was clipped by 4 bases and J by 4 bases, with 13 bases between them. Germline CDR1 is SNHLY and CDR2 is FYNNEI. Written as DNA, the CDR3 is TGTGCCAGCAGTGTATCAGGCTCCGCCTATGGCTACACCTTC. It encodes CASSVSGSAYGYTF.

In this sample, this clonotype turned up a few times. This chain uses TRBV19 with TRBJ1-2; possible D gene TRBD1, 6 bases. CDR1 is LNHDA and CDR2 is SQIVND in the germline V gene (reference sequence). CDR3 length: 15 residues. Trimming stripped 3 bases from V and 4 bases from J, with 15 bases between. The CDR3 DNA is TGTGCCAGTAGTATGAAAGACAGGATCTCCTATGGCTACACCTTC. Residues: CASSMKDRISYGYTF.

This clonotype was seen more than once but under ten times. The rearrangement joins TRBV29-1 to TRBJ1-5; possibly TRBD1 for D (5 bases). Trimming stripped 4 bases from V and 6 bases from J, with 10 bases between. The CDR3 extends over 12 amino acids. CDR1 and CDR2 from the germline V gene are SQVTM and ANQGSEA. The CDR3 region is CSVGQRGQPQHF. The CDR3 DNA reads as TGCAGCGTTGGACAGAGGGGTCAGCCCCAGCATTTT.